Below, 13 T cell receptor beta chains from the same sample are listed, as sequenced in a study of blood T cell repertoires in COVID-19. Using immunoSEQ multiplex PCR, the repertoire was profiled, and TCRdb retains in-frame clones only, with some absent. This sample has fewer than 250,000 clones; roughly 86% occur once, and the top ten carry 5% to 6%. Sequenced material: peripheral blood. The receptor set was obtained from a woman of 80 years or more with COVID-19, enrolled during active disease.

This clone was seen once. This rearrangement joins TRBV18 to TRBJ1-5; 8 nucleotides align to TRBD1. This CDR3 has 15 residues. The junction had 5 bases not matched to a gene; V was cut back by 6 bases and J by 1 base. Germline-derived CDR1 and CDR2 are KGHSH and LQKENI. The CDR3 bases are TGTGCCAGCTCCAGCCAGGGGGCGAGCAATCAGCCCCAGCATTTT. Amino acid sequence: CASSSQGASNQPQHF.

This sequence joins TRBV4-1 and TRBJ2-1, with a weak D call TRBD1 (6 bases). The CDR3 is made up of 13 amino acids. Germline CDR1 and CDR2: MGHRA and YSYEKL. V gave up 2 bases and J gave up 6 bases, with 8 bases separating them. CDR3 in DNA: TGCGCCAGCAGCCAAATGACAGGCAATGAGCAGTTCTTC. Amino acid sequence: CASSQMTGNEQFF.

CDR3 DNA sequence: TGTGCCAGCAGTCTCAGGGGGGACAGGGGAGAAGCTTTCTTT. Protein product: CASSLRGDRGEAFF. The V call is TRBV6-5, the J call TRBJ1-1, with 10 bases identical to TRBD1. The V gene end was trimmed by 5 bases and the J gene end by 8 bases; junction bases not matched to a gene: 8. Per germline, CDR1 MNHEY and CDR2 SVGAGI. This CDR3 is built from 14 residues.

The CDR3 sequence: CAAQGANYGYTF. In DNA form, the CDR3 reads TGTGCCGCCCAGGGGGCTAACTATGGCTACACCTTC. V usage is TRBV10-3 and J usage is TRBJ1-2; 7 nucleotides align to TRBD1. This CDR3 is 12 amino acids long. Per the germline V gene, CDR1 is ENHRY and CDR2 is SYGVKD. The trim removed 11 bases at V and 0 bases at J, leaving 3 bases unmatched.

This clone appeared a single time. The chain carries TRBV5-1 and TRBJ1-1; 8 bases map to TRBD1. Unmatched junction bases numbered 2, after V lost 4 bases and J lost 0 bases. The CDR3 runs to 14 residues. Per germline, CDR1 SGHRS and CDR2 YFSETQ. CDR3 protein: CASSGDRMNTEAFF. CDR3 coding DNA: TGCGCCAGCAGCGGGGACAGGATGAACACTGAAGCTTTCTTT.

J is TRBJ1-2 and V is TRBV11-2; D perhaps matches TRBD1 (5 bases). The V end lost 3 bases, the J end lost 0 bases, and 14 bases lay between the germline ends. Germline assignment: CDR1 SGHAT and CDR2 FQNNGV. CDR3 length: 16 amino acids. The CDR3 nucleotides read TGTGCCAGCAGCTTGATGGGCAGGGAGGCTAACTATGGCTACACCTTC. The encoded protein is CASSLMGREANYGYTF.

Only a few counts were recorded for this clone. Distinct nucleotide sequences in the sample also encode this CDR3. The chain employs TRBV5-6 and TRBJ2-7; D not certain. The CDR3 contains 11 residues. Germline V gene data show CDR1 as SGHDT and CDR2 as YYEEEE. Deletions cut 4 bases from V and 0 bases from J, with 2 bases between. In DNA, the CDR3 is TGTGCCAGCAGCCACTCCTACGAGCAGTACTTC. Protein: CASSHSYEQYF.

The rearrangement links TRBV29-1 to TRBJ1-2, with 8 bases that match TRBD1. CDR3 length: 14 residues. Per germline, CDR1 SQVTM and CDR2 ANQGSEA. The CDR3 here is CRVDRGTDPYGYTF. In nucleotides, the CDR3 is TGCAGGGTAGACAGGGGAACAGATCCCTATGGCTACACCTTC.

The chain joins TRBV7-3 to TRBJ1-1, with D perhaps TRBD1 (5 bases). Germline CDR1 SGHTA, CDR2 FQGTGA. The CDR3 runs 14 residues. Trimming removed 5 bases at V and 5 bases at J, with 15 bases between. CDR3 nucleotide sequence: TGTGCCAGCAGCCCATTGACAGAAATTACTGAAGCTTTCTTT. Its protein product is CASSPLTEITEAFF.

This clone was detected once. The chain is built from TRBV5-1 and TRBJ1-2; weak D call: TRBD1 (5 bases). Deletions cut 4 bases from V and 5 bases from J, with 18 bases between. The germline V gene encodes CDR1 SGHRS and CDR2 YFSETQ. The CDR3 spans 15 residues. CDR3 coding DNA: TGCGCCAGCAGCCCGGGGGGACTAGACCTTTATGGCTACACCTTC. This translates into CASSPGGLDLYGYTF.

The chain combines TRBV2 with TRBJ2-2; D might be TRBD1 (6 bases). The CDR3 is 15 amino acids. V was cut by 4 bases and J by 0 bases, with 9 bases left in between. Germline loops: CDR1 SNHLY, CDR2 FYNNEI. This CDR3 is CASSGTVANTGELFF. The DNA for the CDR3 is TGTGCCAGCAGTGGGACAGTAGCGAACACCGGGGAGCTGTTTTTT.

The chain has TRBV6-1 and TRBJ1-1; the D is unclear. CDR1 is MNHNS and CDR2 is SASEGT in the germline V gene. Trimming removed 1 base from V and 2 bases from J, with 8 bases in between. This CDR3 comprises 14 residues. DNA of the CDR3: TGTGCCAGCAGTGAAGGGCAGATAAACACTGAAGCTTTCTTT. Translating gives CASSEGQINTEAFF.

The rearrangement joins TRBV5-1 to TRBJ2-3; D is perhaps TRBD2 (5 bases). Germline V gene sequence: CDR1 SGHRS, CDR2 YFSETQ. This CDR3 contains 16 residues. V dropped 3 bases and J dropped 0 bases, with 14 bases sitting between them. Here the CDR3 DNA reads TGCGCCAGCAGCTCGTCTACGGGGTACAGCACAGATACGCAGTATTTT. Its translation: CASSSSTGYSTDTQYF.